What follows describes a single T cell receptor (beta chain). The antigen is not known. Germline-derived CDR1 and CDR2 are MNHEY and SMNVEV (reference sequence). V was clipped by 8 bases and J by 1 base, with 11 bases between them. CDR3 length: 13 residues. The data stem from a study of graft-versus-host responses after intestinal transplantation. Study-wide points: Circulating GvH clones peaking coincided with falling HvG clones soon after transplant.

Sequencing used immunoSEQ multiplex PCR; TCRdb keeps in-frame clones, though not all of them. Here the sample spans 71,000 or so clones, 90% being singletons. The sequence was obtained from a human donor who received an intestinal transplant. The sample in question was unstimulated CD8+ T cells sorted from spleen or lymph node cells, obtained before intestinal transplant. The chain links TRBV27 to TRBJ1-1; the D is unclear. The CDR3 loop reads CASGETRNTEAFF. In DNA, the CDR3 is TGTGCCAGCGGGGAGACAAGGAACACTGAAGCTTTCTTT.